This TCR beta chain appears in the sequencing data of a study of cytomegalovirus exposure and HLA in healthy donors. Points from the study as a whole: Among TCR beta chains of equal frequency, HLA-associated ones were more clonally expanded in a later analysis. It was assumed in the presence/absence analyses that sequencing depth was roughly uniform across donors. Later work associated 16,951 TCR beta sequences with HLA alleles at 0.05 false discovery rate.

On this clone itself: As yet, its antigen is unknown.

CDR1 and CDR2 (germline): SEHNR, FQNEAQ (reference sequence). There are 15 residues in the CDR3. V was pared by 5 bases and J by 5 bases, with 18 bases between. Researchers ran the PCR with 60 Vbeta and 13 Jbeta primers. Data came from immunoSEQ multiplex PCR; TCRdb stores just in-frame clones and leaves some out. This table lists 60,000 to 75,000 clones. The source is a female donor in good health and CMV-seropositive. This chain connects TRBV7-9 to TRBJ2-5, with D perhaps TRBD2 (5 bases). Sequencing was done on a sample of PBMCs. The chain's CDR3 is CASSSTRGRRETQYF. The CDR3 coding sequence is TGTGCCAGCAGCAGCACTAGAGGGAGACGCGAGACCCAGTACTTC.